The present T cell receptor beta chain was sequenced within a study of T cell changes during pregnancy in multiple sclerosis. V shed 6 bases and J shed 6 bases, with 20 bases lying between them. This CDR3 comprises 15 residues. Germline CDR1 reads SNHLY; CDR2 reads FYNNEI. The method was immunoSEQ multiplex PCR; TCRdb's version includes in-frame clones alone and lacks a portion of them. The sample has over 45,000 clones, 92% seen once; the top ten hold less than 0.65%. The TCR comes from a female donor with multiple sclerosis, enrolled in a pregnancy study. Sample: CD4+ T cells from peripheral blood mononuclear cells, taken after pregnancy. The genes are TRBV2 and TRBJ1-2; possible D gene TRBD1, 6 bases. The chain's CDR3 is CASRMPTGTKDGYTF. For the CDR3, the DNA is TGTGCCAGCAGAATGCCGACCGGGACAAAGGATGGCTACACCTTC. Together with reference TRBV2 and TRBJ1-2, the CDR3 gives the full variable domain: EPEVTQTPSHQVTQMGQEVILRCVPISNHLYFYWYRQILGQKVEFLVSFYNNEISEKSEIFDDQFSVERPDGSNFTLKIRSTKLEDSAMYFCASRMPTGTKDGYTFGSGTRLTVV.